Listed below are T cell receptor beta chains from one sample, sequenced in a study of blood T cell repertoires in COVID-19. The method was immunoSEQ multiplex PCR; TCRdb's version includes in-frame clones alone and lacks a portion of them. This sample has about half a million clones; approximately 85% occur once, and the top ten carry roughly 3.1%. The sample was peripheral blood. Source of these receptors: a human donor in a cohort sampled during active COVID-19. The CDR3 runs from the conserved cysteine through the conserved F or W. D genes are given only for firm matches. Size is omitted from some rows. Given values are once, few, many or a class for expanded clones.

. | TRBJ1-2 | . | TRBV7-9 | TGTGCCAGCAGCTTAGAGCAGGGATATGGCTACACCTTC | CASSLEQGYGYTF
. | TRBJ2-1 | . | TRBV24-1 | TGTGCCACCAGTGATTTAGATGACGATCACGAGCGGTGGGGGCTTTCCTACAATGAGCAGTTCTTC | CATSDLDDDHERWGLSYNEQFF
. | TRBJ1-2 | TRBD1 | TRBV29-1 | TGCAGCGTTCCCGACAGGGGCCTAGGGGGCTACACCTTC | CSVPDRGLGGYTF
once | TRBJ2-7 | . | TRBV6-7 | TGTGCCAGCCGTCGAGCGGAGCAGTACTTC | CASRRAEQYF
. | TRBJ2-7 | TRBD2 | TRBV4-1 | TGCGCCAGCAGCCAGACGACTAGCGGCTCCTACGAGCAGTACTTC | CASSQTTSGSYEQYF
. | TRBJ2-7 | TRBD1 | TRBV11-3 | TGTGCCAGCAGCTTAGGCCGGGGACAGGGCTCCGAGCAGTACTTC | CASSLGRGQGSEQYF
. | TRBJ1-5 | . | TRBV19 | TGTGCCAGTAGTATAGTCGCGGGGCAGAGCAATCAGCCCCAGCATTTT | CASSIVAGQSNQPQHF
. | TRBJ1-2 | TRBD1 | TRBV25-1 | TGTGCCAGCAGTGGCGGACAGGGTGTGAACTATGGCTACACCTTC | CASSGGQGVNYGYTF
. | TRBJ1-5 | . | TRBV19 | TGTGCCAGTAGTCCCCAGACGGGGTCTAGCAATCAGCCCCAGCATTTT | CASSPQTGSSNQPQHF
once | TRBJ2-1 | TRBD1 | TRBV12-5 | TGTGCTAGTGGTTTAGGACAGGGGGGGCTTAATGAGCAGTTCTTC | CASGLGQGGLNEQFF
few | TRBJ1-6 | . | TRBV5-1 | TGCGCCAGCAGCTTGTCATCAGATTCTCATTCACCCCTCCACTTT | CASSLSSDSHSPLHF
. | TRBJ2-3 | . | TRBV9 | TGTGCCAGCAGCTTGAGGGGAGGCCTCGCGGTGGGGACAGATACGCAGTATTTT | CASSLRGGLAVGTDTQYF
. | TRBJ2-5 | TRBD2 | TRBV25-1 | TGTGCCAGCATGACTAGCCCACAAGAGACCCAGTACTTC | CASMTSPQETQYF
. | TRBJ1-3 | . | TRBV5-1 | TGCGCCAGCAGCTCATTCGGGGGGAACACCATATATTTT | CASSSFGGNTIYF
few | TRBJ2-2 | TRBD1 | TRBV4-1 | TGCGCCAGCAGCCAAGATGGTACAGGGGGTCGGACCGGGGAGCTGTTTTTT | CASSQDGTGGRTGELFF
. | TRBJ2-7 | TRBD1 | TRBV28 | TGTGCCAGCAGTGCTACAGGGGGCGGAGGCGAGCAGTACTTC | CASSATGGGGEQYF
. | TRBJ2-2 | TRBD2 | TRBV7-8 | TGTGCCAGCAGCTTGTTAGCGGGACTGAACACCGGGGAGCTGTTTTTT | CASSLLAGLNTGELFF
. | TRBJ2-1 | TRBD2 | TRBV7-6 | TGTGCCAGCAGCTTAGGTGCCCAGCGGGGTTACAACAATGAGCAGTTCTTC | CASSLGAQRGYNNEQFF
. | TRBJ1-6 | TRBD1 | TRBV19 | TGTGCCAGTAGTCCTCGGACAGGGGACTCAGGTTCACCCCTCCACTTT | CASSPRTGDSGSPLHF
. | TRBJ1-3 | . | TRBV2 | TGTGCCAGCAGTGTAGGACAGCCCTTCTCTGGAAACACCATATATTTT | CASSVGQPFSGNTIYF
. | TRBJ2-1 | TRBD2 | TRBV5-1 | TGCGCCAGCAGCACAGCCCTAGCGGGAGTTAGAAATGAGCAGTTCTTC | CASSTALAGVRNEQFF
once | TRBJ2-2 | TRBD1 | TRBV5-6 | TGTGCCAGCAGCTTGATCCGGCAGGGGGCGACCGGGGAGCTGTTTTTT | CASSLIRQGATGELFF
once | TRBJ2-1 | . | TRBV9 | TGTGCCAGCAGCGCGGCGGTAGGTGGTGAGCAGTTCTTC | CASSAAVGGEQFF
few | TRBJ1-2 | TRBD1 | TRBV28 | TGTGCCAGCAGTTTACAGGGGGCGCAGGACTATGGCTACACCTTC | CASSLQGAQDYGYTF
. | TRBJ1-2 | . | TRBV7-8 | TGTGCCAGCAGCTTAGCCCTCTTGGGGCTATTTAGTGGCTACACCTTC | CASSLALLGLFSGYTF
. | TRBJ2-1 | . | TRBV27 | TGTGCCAGCAGTTTATCCTGGCACAATTACAATGAGCAGTTCTTC | CASSLSWHNYNEQFF
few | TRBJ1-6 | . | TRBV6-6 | TGTGCCAGCGGACACCTTAATTCACCCCTCCACTTT | CASGHLNSPLHF
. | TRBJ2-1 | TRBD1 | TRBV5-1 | TGCGCCAGCAGCTTAGGACAGGGATCGGTCAATGAGCAGTTCTTC | CASSLGQGSVNEQFF
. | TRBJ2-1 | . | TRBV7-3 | TGTGCCAGCCAGGCGGGTGGCTCCTACAATGAGCAGTTCTTC | CASQAGGSYNEQFF
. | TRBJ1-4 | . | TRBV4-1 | TGCGCCAGCAGCCAAGATCAGTACCAGAGCGTTAATGAAAAACTGTTTTTT | CASSQDQYQSVNEKLFF
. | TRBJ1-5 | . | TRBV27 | TGTGCCAGCAGTCTACAGGGAAATCAGCCCCAGCATTTT | CASSLQGNQPQHF
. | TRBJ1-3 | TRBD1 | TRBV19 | TGTGCCAGTCGACAGGGATCCTCTGGAAACACCATATATTTT | CASRQGSSGNTIYF
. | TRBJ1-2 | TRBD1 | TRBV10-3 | TGTGCCATCTGGCGGGACAGGGTGAGAGGCTACACCTTC | CAIWRDRVRGYTF
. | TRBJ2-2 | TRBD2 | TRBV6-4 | TGTGCCAGCAGTGACAATAGCGGGACCGGGGAGCTGTTTTTT | CASSDNSGTGELFF
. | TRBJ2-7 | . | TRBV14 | TGTGCCAGCAGTCATAGGGACTGGTTCAACGAGCAGTACTTC | CASSHRDWFNEQYF
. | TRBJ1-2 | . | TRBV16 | TGTGCCAGCAGCCAATCCCACAGGGAAGCCTATGGCTACACCTTC | CASSQSHREAYGYTF
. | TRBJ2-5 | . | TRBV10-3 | TGTGCCTCACGACAGGACCAAGAGACCCAGTACTTC | CASRQDQETQYF
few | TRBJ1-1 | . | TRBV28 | TGTGCCAGCAGTTTGGGGAGGGCGAGAACTGAAGCTTTCTTT | CASSLGRARTEAFF